This TCR beta chain came from a study of CD8 T cells in Susac syndrome. The V and J ends lost 1 base and 3 bases respectively, with 15 bases between them. CDR1 is SGHTA, CDR2 FQGNSA, per germline. CDR3 size: 16 residues. The healthy controls were matched to patients by age and sex. TEMRA cells underwent FACS enrichment and CD8+ and CD4+ T cells underwent negative isolation. Random-hexamer reverse transcription was applied to roughly 0.5 to 1 ug RNA. Across 54 Vbeta and 13 Jbeta, TCR beta CDR3 was amplified with immunoSEQ multiplex PCR. MiXCR, run by TCRdb on the immunoSEQ multiplex PCR reads, gives a single entry per CDR3 protein. The table includes 150,000 to 200,000 distinct CDR3 sequences, around 94% detected once.

The sequence was obtained from a human donor in good health. The sample consisted of CD4+ T cells from PBMCs. This chain joins TRBV7-2 and TRBJ1-1, with D possibly being TRBD1 (5 bases). In DNA, the CDR3 is TGTGCCAGCAGCTTAGTTCCGAGGGGCAGGGACACTGAAGCTTTCTTT. This sequence encodes CASSLVPRGRDTEAFF.